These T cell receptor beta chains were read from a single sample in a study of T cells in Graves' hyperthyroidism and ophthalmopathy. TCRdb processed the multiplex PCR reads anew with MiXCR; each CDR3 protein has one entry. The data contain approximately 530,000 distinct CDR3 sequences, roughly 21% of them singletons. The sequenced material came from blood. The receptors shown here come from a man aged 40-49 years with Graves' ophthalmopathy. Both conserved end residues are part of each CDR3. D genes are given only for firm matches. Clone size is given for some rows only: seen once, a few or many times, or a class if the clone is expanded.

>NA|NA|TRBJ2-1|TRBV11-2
CASRPSNGEQFF
TGTGCCAGCAGACCGTCTAACGGTGAGCAGTTCTTC
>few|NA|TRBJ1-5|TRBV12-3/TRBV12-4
CAGSLGPRTQPQHF
TGTGCCGGCAGTTTAGGCCCCCGAACTCAGCCCCAGCATTTT
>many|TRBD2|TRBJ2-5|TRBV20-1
CSASPSSGRGKETQYF
TGCAGTGCTAGTCCGTCCAGCGGGAGAGGAAAAGAGACCCAGTACTTC
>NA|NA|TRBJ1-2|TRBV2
CASIRSGKRHGYTF
TGTGCCAGCATTAGGAGTGGGAAGAGGCATGGCTACACCTTC
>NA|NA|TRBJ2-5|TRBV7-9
CASSLVYQETQYF
TGTGCCAGCAGCTTGGTGTACCAAGAGACCCAGTACTTC
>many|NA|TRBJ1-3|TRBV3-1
CASSPRDGGNTIYF
TGTGCCAGCAGCCCCCGCGACGGTGGAAACACCATATATTTT
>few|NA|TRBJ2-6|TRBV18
CASSPQKGSGANVLTF
TGTGCCAGCTCACCACAAAAGGGCTCTGGGGCCAACGTCCTGACTTTC
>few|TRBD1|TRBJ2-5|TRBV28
CASSKRQGRETQYF
TGTGCCAGCAGTAAGCGACAGGGCCGGGAGACCCAGTACTTC
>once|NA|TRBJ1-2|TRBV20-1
CSASSLGALTNYGYTF
TGCAGTGCTAGTTCTCTGGGGGCTTTAACTAACTATGGCTACACCTTC
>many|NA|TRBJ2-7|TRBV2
CASSARDFSYEQYF
TGTGCCAGCAGCGCCCGGGACTTCTCCTACGAGCAGTACTTC
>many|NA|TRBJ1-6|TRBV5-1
CASSDSRSQGRSPLHF
TGCGCCAGCAGCGATTCCAGGAGCCAGGGCAGATCACCCCTCCACTTT
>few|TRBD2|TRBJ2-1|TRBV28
CASSSPSSGRDYNEQFF
TGTGCCAGCAGTTCACCATCTAGCGGGAGAGACTACAATGAGCAGTTCTTC
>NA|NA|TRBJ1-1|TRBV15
CATSREGGSTEAFF
TGTGCCACCAGCAGAGAAGGAGGGAGCACTGAAGCTTTCTTT